The rows below give T cell receptor beta chains drawn from one sample of a study of blood T cell repertoires in COVID-19. TCRdb's copy holds only in-frame clones and misses some; the assay was immunoSEQ multiplex PCR. The sample contains 100,000 to 150,000 clones, less than 85% of which appear only once. Material for sequencing was peripheral blood. These receptor sequences come from a woman aged 60-75 years with acute or convalescent COVID-19. CDR3s leave out the opening cysteine and the closing phenylalanine or tryptophan. D genes are given only for firm matches.

CDR3aa,j_gene,v_gene,d_gene
ASSVDGRNTEAF,TRBJ1-1,TRBV9,-
ASSLGGSVGYT,TRBJ1-2,TRBV5-1,-
ASSEQGALNTEAF,TRBJ1-1,TRBV2,TRBD1
ASSEGEWNTQY,TRBJ2-3,TRBV19,-
ASSPVVGDRYNTEAF,TRBJ1-1,TRBV9,TRBD1
ASSVSRVLSRGDPYNEQF,TRBJ2-1,TRBV27,-
ASSLNPNRDGYGYT,TRBJ1-2,TRBV7-9,-
ASSETRGRSPLH,TRBJ1-6,TRBV10-1,-
ASRQANSPLH,TRBJ1-6,TRBV6-5,-
ASRVSSYNSPLH,TRBJ1-6,TRBV2,-
ASSQMLAPEAF,TRBJ1-1,TRBV3-1/TRBV3-2,-
ASSYGQGFGYT,TRBJ1-2,TRBV5-1,-
ASSQALAGYNEQF,TRBJ2-1,TRBV3-1/TRBV3-2,-
ASSLDRGRYGYT,TRBJ1-2,TRBV5-1,TRBD1
ASSLWGAEAF,TRBJ1-1,TRBV5-1,-
ASSLGDRGGSPLH,TRBJ1-6,TRBV7-9,TRBD1
ATTKRSGDTEAF,TRBJ1-1,TRBV19,-
ASKMAGAKRYGYT,TRBJ1-2,TRBV6-5,-
ASKGDSYEQY,TRBJ2-7,TRBV6-5,TRBD1
ASSPGSGGKETQY,TRBJ2-5,TRBV4-1,TRBD2
ASSPPAGKSPLH,TRBJ1-6,TRBV5-6,-
ASSLQEDSPLH,TRBJ1-6,TRBV7-9,-
ASSFSLGQMDGYT,TRBJ1-2,TRBV7-2,TRBD1
ATAPRATGELF,TRBJ2-2,TRBV12-3/TRBV12-4,-
ASSPQAGRNEQF,TRBJ2-1,TRBV19,-
ASSHPTAGGGEAF,TRBJ1-1,TRBV14,-